This is a list of T cell receptor beta chains from one sample in a study of CD8 T cells in Susac syndrome. MiXCR, applied by TCRdb to the immunoSEQ multiplex PCR reads, yields one record per CDR3 protein. The table includes hundreds of thousands of distinct CDR3 sequences, roughly 93% detected once. Sequenced: CD4+ T cells from PBMCs. The receptors were gathered from a human donor with multiple sclerosis. Both conserved end residues are part of each CDR3. D genes are given only for firm matches. The size field is filled for only some rows; it gives once, few, many or a size class.

.,TRBJ2-6,TRBV7-8,.,TGTGCCAGCAGCCGGCCCGGAGGGGCCAACGTCCTGACTTTC,CASSRPGGANVLTF
TRBD1,TRBJ1-1,TRBV5-4,.,TGTGCCAGCAGCCCGACAGGGAGGTTGACTGAAGCTTTCTTT,CASSPTGRLTEAFF
.,TRBJ1-3,TRBV27,.,TGTGCCAGCAGTTTTAATGTAGAAAACACCATATATTTT,CASSFNVENTIYF
TRBD2,TRBJ2-2,TRBV19,.,TGTGCCAGTAGTATAGAGGCTAGCGGGAGGTCCACCGGGGAGCTGTTTTTT,CASSIEASGRSTGELFF
TRBD2,TRBJ2-3,TRBV7-8,.,TGTGCCAGCAGCTTACGGGCTAGCGGACACACAGATACGCAGTATTTT,CASSLRASGHTDTQYF
.,TRBJ1-5,TRBV19,.,TGTGCCAGTAGTGAGTGGCCGACAGCTAATCAGCCCCAGCATTTT,CASSEWPTANQPQHF
TRBD1,TRBJ1-1,TRBV7-8,.,TGTGCCAGCAGCGCCCCTTTACCGGGACAGAGATTCACTGAAGCTTTCTTT,CASSAPLPGQRFTEAFF
.,TRBJ2-3,TRBV5-1,.,TGCGCCAGCAGCGTAGGGACTCGTGGGGATACGCAGTATTTT,CASSVGTRGDTQYF
.,TRBJ1-1,TRBV29-1,.,TGCAGCGTTGTCCGCATGTCCCAAGCTTTCTTT,CSVVRMSQAFF
.,TRBJ1-5,TRBV6-1,.,TGTGCCAGCAGTGAATCGGGGGGCTACAGCAATCAGCCCCAGCATTTT,CASSESGGYSNQPQHF
.,TRBJ2-5,TRBV4-1,once,TGCGCCAGCAGCGAACTTTGGCCAGGAGACAGCTACCAAGAGACCCAGTACTTC,CASSELWPGDSYQETQYF
.,TRBJ2-1,TRBV6-2/TRBV6-3,.,TGTGCCAGCAGTTATTTCGATGAGCAGTTCTTC,CASSYFDEQFF
.,TRBJ2-5,TRBV10-3,.,TGTGCCATCAGTGATGAGGCGAAGCAGGGCCAAGAGACCCAGTACTTC,CAISDEAKQGQETQYF
TRBD1,TRBJ1-2,TRBV12-3/TRBV12-4,.,TGTGCCAGCAGACCGGGACAGGGGCACTATGGCTACACCTTC,CASRPGQGHYGYTF
TRBD1,TRBJ2-5,TRBV7-8,once,TGTGCCAGCACCCCGAAAGACAGGGGGTTGGGAGAGACCCAGTACTTC,CASTPKDRGLGETQYF
.,TRBJ1-6,TRBV6-5,once,TGTGCCAGCACCCCGCAGAGGAGAAATTCACCCCTCCACTTT,CASTPQRRNSPLHF
TRBD1,TRBJ1-5,TRBV5-1,.,TGCGCCAGCAGCCAAGGGACAGGGGACAATCAGCCCCAGCATTTT,CASSQGTGDNQPQHF
TRBD1,TRBJ1-1,TRBV19,.,TGTGCCAGTACCGACACAGGGGGCACTGAAGCTTTCTTT,CASTDTGGTEAFF
.,TRBJ2-1,TRBV3-1,.,TGTGCCAGCAGCCAAGAAAGTATCGGGCAGCAGTTCTTC,CASSQESIGQQFF
.,TRBJ2-3,TRBV14,.,TGTGCCAGCAGCCCAGGGGTACGGGCCACAGATACGCAGTATTTT,CASSPGVRATDTQYF
TRBD2,TRBJ2-5,TRBV18,once,TGTGCCAGCTCACCACCGAGGACGGGGACTACTCAAGAGACCCAGTACTTC,CASSPPRTGTTQETQYF
TRBD1,TRBJ1-1,TRBV29-1,.,TGCAGCGTTTCCCGGACAGGGGGGAGCACTGAAGCTTTCTTT,CSVSRTGGSTEAFF
.,TRBJ1-1,TRBV7-2,.,TGTGCCAGCAGCCTAAGGGGCGGTCGAGAAGCTTTCTTT,CASSLRGGREAFF
.,TRBJ1-6,TRBV6-5,.,TGTGCCAGCAGTTACAGGGATAATTCACCCCTCCACTTT,CASSYRDNSPLHF
TRBD1,TRBJ1-4,TRBV27,.,TGTGCCAGCAGCTACCGACCGGGACAGGGTGATGAAAAACTGTTTTTT,CASSYRPGQGDEKLFF
TRBD1,TRBJ1-5,TRBV18,.,TGTGCCAGCTCACGGGGACAGCCACGACCGATTAGCAATCAGCCCCAGCATTTT,CASSRGQPRPISNQPQHF
.,TRBJ1-5,TRBV5-4,.,TGTGCCAGCAGCTTGGGGCCTGAGCCCCAGCATTTT,CASSLGPEPQHF
.,TRBJ2-3,TRBV20-1,once,TGCAGTGCTAGAGATACAGGTGACACAGATACGCAGTATTTT,CSARDTGDTDTQYF
.,TRBJ2-7,TRBV2,.,TGTGCCAGCAGTGACCCAGGGGGGGGCCCCGAGCAGTACTTC,CASSDPGGGPEQYF
.,TRBJ2-1,TRBV2,.,TGTGCCAGCAGTGAGTGGCGTGAGCAGTTCTTC,CASSEWREQFF
TRBD1,TRBJ2-7,TRBV10-3,.,TGTGCCATCAGCGGGACAGATAACTCCTACGAGCAGTACTTC,CAISGTDNSYEQYF
TRBD2,TRBJ2-1,TRBV20-1,.,TGCAGTGCTAGCTCAACTGTAGCGGGAGGGACGGACAATGAGCAGTTCTTC,CSASSTVAGGTDNEQFF
TRBD2,TRBJ2-5,TRBV12-3/TRBV12-4,.,TGTGCCAGCAGTAGACTAGCGGGGCCAAGGGGAGAGACCCAGTACTTC,CASSRLAGPRGETQYF
.,TRBJ2-2,TRBV29-1,once,TGCAGCGTTGAAGTTGGGACATCCAACACCGGGGAGCTGTTTTTT,CSVEVGTSNTGELFF
.,TRBJ2-2,TRBV6-4,.,TGTGCCAGCAGTCGGTTCTCTAGCGAGAACACCGGGGAGCTGTTTTTT,CASSRFSSENTGELFF
.,TRBJ1-4,TRBV5-6,.,TGTGCCAGCAGCTTTTACCGAAATAATGAAAAACTGTTTTTT,CASSFYRNNEKLFF
.,TRBJ1-4,TRBV4-1,.,TGCGCCAGCAGCCGCACCCCAATTGAAAAACTGTTTTTT,CASSRTPIEKLFF
.,TRBJ1-2,TRBV6-5,.,TGTGCCAGCAGGCAACGGGGCTCCTATGGCTACACCTTC,CASRQRGSYGYTF
.,TRBJ2-2,TRBV5-4,.,TGTGCCAGCAGCTCTAATAGTTTCGGCGGGGAGCTGTTTTTT,CASSSNSFGGELFF
.,TRBJ2-5,TRBV3-1,.,TGTGCCAGCAGCCAAATTTGGTCCTTTACGGGGGAGACCCAGTACTTC,CASSQIWSFTGETQYF
.,TRBJ2-1,TRBV18,.,TGTGCCAGCTCGCACCGGGACCCGGAGGTCAATGAGCAGTTCTTC,CASSHRDPEVNEQFF
TRBD1,TRBJ1-2,TRBV2,.,TGTGCCAACCCGGGACAGATTCCGGACTATGGCTACACCTTC,CANPGQIPDYGYTF
TRBD2,TRBJ2-3,TRBV18,.,TGTGCCAGCTCACCACACCTAGCGGGACTAGATACGCAGTATTTT,CASSPHLAGLDTQYF
.,TRBJ1-1,TRBV20-1,.,TGCAGTGCTAGTCCCATCGTTCCTCGTGGGGGCACTGAAGCTTTCTTT,CSASPIVPRGGTEAFF
.,TRBJ1-1,TRBV20-1,once,TGCAGTGCTAGTCGCGCCAGAAGGAACACTGAAGCTTTCTTT,CSASRARRNTEAFF
.,TRBJ1-1,TRBV5-1,once,TGCGCCAGCAGCTTGGACGGCAGACCGAACACTGAAGCTTTCTTT,CASSLDGRPNTEAFF
.,TRBJ2-1,TRBV30,.,TGTGCCTGGGTCGGAGCGGCCTCCGGGGGAGGCAATGAGCAGTTCTTC,CAWVGAASGGGNEQFF
TRBD1,TRBJ1-5,TRBV27,.,TGTGCCAGCAGTTTAGTCCAGGGGGTCAATCAGCCCCAGCATTTT,CASSLVQGVNQPQHF
.,TRBJ1-2,TRBV6-6,.,TGTGCCAGCAGTTTGGGGCAGGGTCGCTATGGCTACACCTTC,CASSLGQGRYGYTF
TRBD1,TRBJ1-5,TRBV12-3/TRBV12-4,few,TGTGCCAGCAGTCGGGACAGGGGGCAGCCCCAGCATTTT,CASSRDRGQPQHF
.,TRBJ1-3,TRBV4-1,.,TGCGCCAGCAGCCAGTTCGACACTGGCTCTGGAAACACCATATATTTT,CASSQFDTGSGNTIYF
.,TRBJ1-1,TRBV29-1,.,TGCAGCGTTGAAGTTACGGGATCTAACACTGAAGCTTTCTTT,CSVEVTGSNTEAFF
TRBD1,TRBJ2-2,TRBV3-1,.,TGTGCCAGCAGTTCCGGGACAGGATCCACCGGGGAGCTGTTTTTT,CASSSGTGSTGELFF
.,TRBJ1-2,TRBV6-5,.,TGTGCCAGCAGTTTGGGGCGCAGGATGGGTGGCTACACCTTC,CASSLGRRMGGYTF
.,TRBJ1-1,TRBV5-4,.,TGTGCCAGCAGCTTGGGGAGCCCCATGAACACTGAAGCTTTCTTT,CASSLGSPMNTEAFF